A selection of T cell receptor beta chains follows, all from one sample in a study of OX40 agonist ivuxolimab in advanced cancers. Sequenced by immunoSEQ multiplex PCR; TCRdb stores in-frame clones only, minus some. The data hold approximately 99,000 clones, with approximately 93% observed a single time. The sample in question was CD4+ or CD8+ T cells sorted from blood, obtained in a trial of the OX40 agonist ivuxolimab. These receptor sequences come from an adult with an advanced solid tumor such as melanoma, head and neck, liver or kidney cancer. The conserved cysteine and the conserved F or W are not part of the CDR3 here. Fields, in order: V gene, J gene, D gene, CDR3 protein. D genes are given only for firm matches.

TRBV6-5	TRBJ1-5	.	ASSYGRDQPQH
TRBV5-6	TRBJ1-4	.	ASSLAGQGNEKLF
TRBV7-2	TRBJ2-2	.	ASSFLAGELF
TRBV6-5	TRBJ2-7	.	ASSSTFPGTEQY
TRBV25-1	TRBJ1-2	.	ASSGHSNYGYT
TRBV5-6	TRBJ2-1	.	ASSPKKKTYNEQF
TRBV19	TRBJ1-2	.	ASKRAGGDGYT
TRBV28	TRBJ1-1	.	ASSLGGSPNTEAF
TRBV25-1	TRBJ2-2	TRBD2	ASSESGTSGGAGELF
TRBV6-5	TRBJ2-7	.	ASSKEGSSSYEQY
TRBV5-1	TRBJ2-2	.	ASMKGDTSLELF
TRBV18	TRBJ2-7	TRBD1	ASSPGTVSYEQY
TRBV4-1	TRBJ2-7	.	ASSQDGGDWRGAHYEQY
TRBV7-2	TRBJ2-1	.	ASSYTGLLNSYNEQF
TRBV7-9	TRBJ2-1	TRBD1	ASSSDRGVVEQF
TRBV11-2	TRBJ2-1	.	ASSSPGGLSYNEQF
TRBV7-2	TRBJ2-7	TRBD2	ASSLRKGFSGRAWDEQY
TRBV5-1	TRBJ2-3	TRBD2	ASSSGTSGGRTDTQY
TRBV19	TRBJ1-1	.	ASSIKNGHWETRWTEAF
TRBV28	TRBJ1-1	TRBD1	ASSTRGQGARAEAF
TRBV2	TRBJ2-3	.	ASSVLLSTDTQY
TRBV5-5	TRBJ1-2	.	ASSFGGEVGYT
TRBV7-9	TRBJ1-1	.	ATRRLLNTETF
TRBV28	TRBJ1-4	.	ASSSGAGFEKLF
TRBV12-5	TRBJ2-7	.	ASGLRAASYEQY
TRBV2	TRBJ1-2	.	ASRPGQSYGYT
TRBV28	TRBJ1-2	.	ASSLGRGRPYGYT
TRBV6-1	TRBJ1-6	.	ASILQGRDSPLH
TRBV29-1	TRBJ2-7	.	SVSGTAYEQY
TRBV7-2	TRBJ1-2	.	ASSWSYGYT
TRBV11-2	TRBJ1-5	.	ASSLQGVGNQPQH
TRBV25-1	TRBJ1-4	.	ASSRQENEKLF
TRBV18	TRBJ2-2	TRBD1	ASSPLGTANTGELF
TRBV28	TRBJ2-1	TRBD2	ASRPTSGLRNEQF
TRBV5-5	TRBJ2-4	TRBD2	ASSPGREDIQY
TRBV7-6	TRBJ2-2	.	ASSLFDTGELF
TRBV28	TRBJ1-2	.	ASSSPAGHGYT
TRBV27	TRBJ2-1	.	ASSSVRGGRYNEQF
TRBV7-2	TRBJ1-5	.	ASSLAHSNQPQH
TRBV6-1	TRBJ1-4	TRBD1	ASRPGTGNEKLF